Shown below are 23 T cell receptor beta chains from a single sample sequenced in a study of brain metastases from non-small cell lung cancer (dated by TCRdb to about 2019). The protocol used for the library was the immunoSEQ multiplex PCR assay. The table comes from immuneACCESS by way of TCRdb, which keeps in-frame sequences with V and J called. Part of the clones is missing from these tables; in studies checked, under half for an unresolved V gene and the rest for unknown reasons. The sample table shows about 1,400 clones, and over 75% are seen once. The biggest ten clones account for about 19% of the sample. Sequencing was carried out using tumor-adjacent normal tissue. The receptors here all came from a donor at least 40 years old with non-small cell lung cancer.

The genes are TRBV28 and TRBJ2-4, with a possible D match to TRBD1 (6 bases). Trimming stripped 7 bases from V and 16 bases from J, with 32 bases between. CDR1 and CDR2 (germline): MDHEN, SYDVKM. The CDR3 consists of 16 residues. CDR3 protein: CASIGAEQGLTYPGYF. The CDR3 DNA sequence: TGTGCCAGCATCGGGGCCGAACAGGGTCTGACCTACCCCGGATACTTC.

This chain connects TRBV7-2 to TRBJ1-1; D is perhaps TRBD1 (5 bases). This CDR3 is 13 amino acids long. Trimming took off 3 bases at V and 6 bases at J, with 11 bases between the two ends. Germline V gene data show CDR1 as SGHTA and CDR2 as FQGNSA. The CDR3 is CASSFMGRSEAFF. CDR3 DNA sequence: TGTGCCAGCAGCTTTATGGGGCGGTCTGAAGCTTTCTTT.

V usage is TRBV14 and J usage is TRBJ2-3, with D maybe TRBD1 (5 bases). The CDR3 consists of 14 residues. V dropped 1 base and J dropped 1 base, with 6 bases sitting between them. CDR1 and CDR2 from the germline V gene are SGHDN and FVKESK. The chain's CDR3 is CASSQGQRTDTQYF. The DNA of the CDR3 is TGTGCCAGCAGCCAAGGACAGCGCACAGATACGCAGTATTTT.

The chain links TRBV29-1 to TRBJ1-1; possible D gene TRBD1, 5 bases. This CDR3 has 12 residues. Trimming pared 6 bases from V and 1 base from J, leaving 9 bases between. Germline V gives CDR1 SQVTM, CDR2 ANQGSEA. The CDR3 loop reads CSVGTGNTEAFF. Written as DNA, the CDR3 is TGCAGCGTCGGGACGGGGAACACTGAAGCTTTCTTT.

Of note for this clone: The junction departs from germline at one end; a sequencing error may be responsible. This sequence joins TRBV2 and TRBJ1-1; 7 bases map to TRBD1. In germline, CDR1 is SNHLY, CDR2 FYNNEI. The CDR3 extends over 16 amino acids. For the CDR3, the DNA is TGTGCCAGCAGTTCCCCAGGGTTACAGGGGAACATTGAAGCTTTCTTT. It codes for CASSSPGLQGNIEAFF.

The genes are TRBV15 and TRBJ2-5; D may be TRBD1 or TRBD2 (5 bases each). Trimming pared 4 bases from V and 4 bases from J, leaving 19 bases between. Germline V CDR1 and CDR2: LNHNV, YYDKDF (reference sequence). CDR3 length: 16 amino acids. The CDR3 DNA reads as TGTGCCACCAGCAATATGGGACGGAGGTTTGGAGAGACCCAGTACTTC. It specifies CATSNMGRRFGETQYF.

The chain employs TRBV6-2 or TRBV6-3 and TRBJ1-2; D may be TRBD1 (5 bases). The length of the CDR3 is 14 residues. CDR1 MNHEY and CDR2 SVGEGT come from the germline V gene. Between the trimmed V and J ends, which lost 4 bases and 4 bases, there was a span of 13 bases. The CDR3 DNA follows: TGTGCCAGCAGTTGGGCAGGGACCCCCTATGGCTACACCTTC. Its translation is CASSWAGTPYGYTF.

Turning to this clone: Mismatch with germline at one junction end may stem from a read error. The chain recombines TRBV30 with TRBJ2-5, with 7 nucleotides matching TRBD2. The CDR3 contains 14 residues. Germline V CDR1 and CDR2: GTSNPN, SVGIG (reference sequence). The CDR3 protein is CTWSALLGGETQYF. The CDR3, as DNA: TGTACCTGGAGTGCCTTGTTGGGAGGGGAGACCCAGTACTTC.

A word on this clone: The junction shows a germline mismatch at one end, possibly a read error. Other DNA sequences in this specimen translate into the identical CDR3. The J gene is TRBJ2-3, the V gene TRBV29-1, with TRBD2 matching 16 bases. CDR3 length equals 17 residues. Germline CDR1 and CDR2: SQVTM and ANQGSEA. The CDR3 region has the DNA TGCAGTGTTGCTGGGACTAGCGGGGGGGCTGACACAGATACGCAGTATTTT. It codes for CSVAGTSGGADTDTQYF.

J is TRBJ1-6 and V is TRBV10-3; D is unresolved. The CDR3 is 17 residues long. Germline assignment: CDR1 ENHRY and CDR2 SYGVKD. V lost 4 bases and J lost 10, with 23 bases in between. As DNA, the CDR3 is TGTGCCATCAGTGGGGGTCGCTTAGGATTCCCGTCCTCACCCCTCCACTTT. Translating gives CAISGGRLGFPSSPLHF.

The genes are TRBV3-1 (or the pseudogene TRBV3-2) and TRBJ2-7, with unresolved D. Looked up from germline, CDR1 is LGHDT and CDR2 is YNNKEL (reference sequence). V lost 5 bases to trimming and J lost 5 bases, with 22 bases between them. The CDR3 loop spans 16 amino acids. The CDR3 nucleotides are TGTGCCAGCAGCATCCGGCATCCCATCGTGTTAGACGAGCAGTACTTC. Residues: CASSIRHPIVLDEQYF.

The chain has TRBV19 and TRBJ2-5, with D uncertain. In germline, CDR1 is LNHDA, CDR2 SQIVND (reference sequence). Trimming pared 5 bases from V and 4 bases from J, leaving 2 bases between. The CDR3 spans 10 residues. The CDR3 DNA reads as TGTGCCAGTAGTGGAGAGACCCAGTACTTC. It encodes CASSGETQYF.

This chain connects TRBV19 to TRBJ1-5, with D possibly TRBD1 on 5 matching bases. This CDR3 has 15 amino acids. Trimming stripped 3 bases from V and 3 bases from J, with 12 bases between. The germline V gene encodes CDR1 LNHDA and CDR2 SQIVND (reference sequence). The CDR3 DNA sequence: TGTGCCAGTAGTATTGGGTCGGGGCCCAATCAGCCCCAGCATTTT. Residues: CASSIGSGPNQPQHF.

V and J are TRBV3-1 (or the pseudogene TRBV3-2) and TRBJ1-2; no reliable D call. Trimming took off 3 bases at V and 8 bases at J, with 7 bases between the two ends. Per germline, CDR1 LGHDT and CDR2 YNNKEL (reference sequence). The CDR3 length is 11 residues. The chain's CDR3 is CASSQTWGYTF. CDR3 DNA: TGTGCCAGCAGCCAGACATGGGGCTACACCTTC.

V is TRBV29-1 and J is TRBJ2-1, with 7 bases fitting TRBD1. The CDR3 runs to 15 residues. Germline values: CDR1 SQVTM, CDR2 ANQGSEA. The trim removed 6 bases at V and 0 bases at J, leaving 8 bases unmatched. The CDR3 here is CSVYGTASSYNEQFF. The CDR3 DNA reads as TGCAGCGTCTACGGGACAGCAAGCTCCTACAATGAGCAGTTCTTC.

The V and J genes are TRBV7-9 and TRBJ2-5, with D perhaps matching TRBD2 (6 bases). CDR3 length: 14 amino acids. CDR1 and CDR2 from the germline V gene are SEHNR and FQNEAQ (reference sequence). Trimming left V 0 bases short and J 4 bases short, with 9 bases between. The CDR3 sequence is CASSLARGLETQYF. The CDR3 DNA reads TGTGCCAGCAGCTTAGCGCGGGGCCTAGAGACCCAGTACTTC.

This clone has just a few counts. J is TRBJ2-1 and V is TRBV6-5; TRBD2 matches 7 bases. The junction had 6 bases not matched to a gene; V was cut back by 2 bases and J by 2 bases. CDR3 length equals 16 residues. Germline CDR1 reads MNHEY; CDR2 reads SVGAGI. The DNA for the CDR3 is TGTGCCAGCAGTTACAGGGACTACCCCACCTACAATGAGCAGTTCTTC. Protein sequence: CASSYRDYPTYNEQFF.

The chain recombines TRBV7-3 with TRBJ1-2, with 8 bases matching TRBD1. The germline CDR1 and CDR2 sequences are SGHTA and FQGTGA. The CDR3 totals 13 residues. V dropped 5 bases and J dropped 3; count of bases not matched to a gene: 2. CDR3 sequence: CASSADRDYGYTF. CDR3 sequence (DNA): TGTGCCAGCAGCGCGGACAGGGACTATGGCTACACCTTC.

The chain couples TRBV7-9 to TRBJ2-5; 9 nucleotides agree with TRBD2. In germline, CDR1 is SEHNR, CDR2 FQNEAQ (reference sequence). J gave up 1 base and V 1 base, and 7 bases lay outside the gene matches. This CDR3 region has 17 residues. The CDR3 bases are TGTGCCAGCAGCTTAGGTTCTAGCGGGGAAATCCAAGAGACCCAGTACTTC. Amino acids: CASSLGSSGEIQETQYF.

V and J are TRBV7-2 and TRBJ1-1; D might be TRBD1 (5 bases). CDR3 size: 15 residues. Trimming left V 1 base short and J 7 bases short, with 16 bases between. Germline assignment: CDR1 SGHTA and CDR2 FQGNSA. The CDR3 loop reads CASSLVWGSGLEAFF. The CDR3 nucleotides read TGTGCCAGCAGCTTAGTCTGGGGGAGTGGCCTTGAAGCTTTCTTT.

With regard to this clone: One junction end disagrees with the germline gene, perhaps due to a read error. This chain uses TRBV5-1 with TRBJ2-3; 9 bases fit TRBD1. Germline CDR1 is SGHRS and CDR2 is YFSETQ. CDR3 length: 15 residues. CDR3 bases: TGCGCCAACAGCTTGGAGACAGGGGGAATAGATACGCAGTATTTT. Encoded protein: CANSLETGGIDTQYF.

The gene calls are TRBV4-3 and TRBJ1-1; 11 bases agree with TRBD1. With 3 bases clipped from V and 5 bases from J, the junction kept 5 bases outside the gene matches. The CDR3 runs to 15 residues. Germline lookup yields CDR1 LGHNA and CDR2 YSLEER. For the CDR3, the DNA is TGCGCCAGCAGCCAGGACAGGGGGCTTCGGACTGAAGCTTTCTTT. This sequence encodes CASSQDRGLRTEAFF.

The chain combines TRBV12-3 or TRBV12-4 with TRBJ2-3; D gene uncertain. The germline V and J ends were trimmed by 1 base and 3 bases, with 5 bases remaining between them. The CDR3 spans 13 residues. The CDR3 coding sequence is TGTGCCAGCAGTTTAGAGGGTACAGATACGCAGTATTTT. Protein sequence: CASSLEGTDTQYF.